This TCR beta chain emerged from a study of CD8 T cells in ankylosing spondylitis. MiXCR, run by TCRdb on the 5' RACE reads, gives a single entry per CDR3 protein. The sample lists about 500,000 distinct CDR3 sequences; over 9.5% were seen once. General study results and limits: Several highly homologous variants formed a TCR beta motif that appeared characteristic of ankylosing spondylitis blood.

The CDR3 spans 17 residues. CDR1 is SGHTA and CDR2 is FQGNSA in the germline V gene. V was clipped by 5 bases and J by 0 bases, with 16 bases between them. Notes on this clonotype: No antigen is known for it.

This clonotype was sampled from a male donor with ankylosing spondylitis. This chain uses TRBV7-2 with TRBJ2-2, with a possible D match to TRBD1 (6 bases). Sequenced input: blood, either unsorted or a sorted T cell fraction (not recorded which). The CDR3 sequence is CASSRTRQEANTGELFF. The CDR3 nucleotides are TGTGCCAGCAGCAGGACCCGACAGGAGGCGAACACCGGGGAGCTGTTTTTT.